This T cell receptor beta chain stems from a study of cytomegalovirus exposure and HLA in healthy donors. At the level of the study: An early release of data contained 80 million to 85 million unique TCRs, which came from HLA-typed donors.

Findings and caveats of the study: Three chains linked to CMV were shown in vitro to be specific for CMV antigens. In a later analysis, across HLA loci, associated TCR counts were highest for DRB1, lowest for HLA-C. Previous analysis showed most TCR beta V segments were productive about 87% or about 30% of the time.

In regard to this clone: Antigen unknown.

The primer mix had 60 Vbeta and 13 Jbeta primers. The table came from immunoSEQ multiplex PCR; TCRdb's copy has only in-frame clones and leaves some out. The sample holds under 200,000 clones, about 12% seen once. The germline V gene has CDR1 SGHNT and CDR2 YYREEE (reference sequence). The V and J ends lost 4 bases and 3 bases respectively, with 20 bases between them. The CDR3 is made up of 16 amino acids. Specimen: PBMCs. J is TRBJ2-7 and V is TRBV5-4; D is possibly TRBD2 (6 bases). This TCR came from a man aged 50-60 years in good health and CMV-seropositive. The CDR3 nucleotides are TGTGCCAGCAGCCAAATGGGAGGAGGAAGGCTCTACGAGCAGTACGTC. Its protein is CASSQMGGGRLYEQYV.